A selection of T cell receptor beta chains follows, all from one sample in a study of identical twins. TCRdb itself ran the 5' RACE reads through MiXCR, one entry per CDR3 protein. The sample holds nearly 900,000 distinct CDR3 sequences, about 12% seen once. These same data were also listed under a study on yellow fever vaccine responses in identical twins.

What was sequenced was PBMCs. These receptors all come from a woman aged 18-29 years in good health. Each CDR3 is given with its conserved first and last residue. Fields, in order: D gene, J gene, V gene, clone size, CDR3 protein, CDR3 DNA. A D gene is named only where the DNA matches it firmly. Size values are once, few and many counts, or a class for expanded clones, and some rows have none.

d_gene: TRBD2; j_gene: TRBJ2-5; v_gene: TRBV2; abundance: few; CDR3aa: CASGEGLAGGLEETQYF; CDR3nt: TGTGCCAGCGGTGAGGGACTAGCGGGAGGGTTGGAAGAGACCCAGTACTTC
d_gene: NA; j_gene: TRBJ2-3; v_gene: TRBV4-1; abundance: NA; CDR3aa: CASSQDYSLTSTDTQYF; CDR3nt: TGCGCCAGCAGCCAAGATTATTCGCTAACTAGCACAGATACGCAGTATTTT
d_gene: TRBD2; j_gene: TRBJ2-1; v_gene: TRBV7-6; abundance: NA; CDR3aa: CASSLGSTSGRNEQFF; CDR3nt: TGTGCCAGCAGCTTAGGGTCGACTAGCGGGAGAAATGAGCAGTTCTTC
d_gene: NA; j_gene: TRBJ2-3; v_gene: TRBV6-1; abundance: few; CDR3aa: CASRRGFAKKTDTQYF; CDR3nt: TGTGCCAGCAGACGGGGGTTTGCGAAAAAGACAGATACGCAGTATTTT
d_gene: TRBD2; j_gene: TRBJ2-5; v_gene: TRBV6-1; abundance: few; CDR3aa: CASVSGGGAGETQYF; CDR3nt: TGTGCCAGCGTATCTGGCGGGGGGGCTGGAGAGACCCAGTACTTC
d_gene: NA; j_gene: TRBJ2-3; v_gene: TRBV12-3/TRBV12-4; abundance: few; CDR3aa: CASSSAGFVRIDTQYF; CDR3nt: TGTGCCAGCAGTTCAGCAGGGTTTGTTCGGATAGATACGCAGTATTTT
d_gene: NA; j_gene: TRBJ2-5; v_gene: TRBV20-1; abundance: few; CDR3aa: CSASPSLFRQSETQYF; CDR3nt: TGCAGTGCTAGTCCCTCATTATTCCGCCAGAGCGAGACCCAGTACTTC
d_gene: TRBD1; j_gene: TRBJ2-2; v_gene: TRBV12-3/TRBV12-4; abundance: NA; CDR3aa: CASRGGTGVLPGELFF; CDR3nt: TGTGCCAGCCGAGGGGGGACAGGGGTTTTGCCCGGGGAGCTGTTTTTT
d_gene: NA; j_gene: TRBJ2-5; v_gene: TRBV6-1; abundance: NA; CDR3aa: CASSRTDILQETQYF; CDR3nt: TGTGCCAGCAGTCGGACAGACATATTACAAGAGACCCAGTACTTC
d_gene: TRBD1; j_gene: TRBJ2-3; v_gene: TRBV12-3/TRBV12-4; abundance: many; CDR3aa: CASSPDRGQIGTDTQYF; CDR3nt: TGTGCCAGCAGTCCCGACAGGGGTCAGATCGGCACAGATACGCAGTATTTT
d_gene: NA; j_gene: TRBJ1-1; v_gene: TRBV12-3/TRBV12-4; abundance: few; CDR3aa: CASSLNWGPTEAFF; CDR3nt: TGTGCCAGCAGTTTGAATTGGGGGCCCACTGAAGCTTTCTTT
d_gene: NA; j_gene: TRBJ1-1; v_gene: TRBV7-9; abundance: few; CDR3aa: CATGALDTEAFF; CDR3nt: TGTGCCACCGGGGCCTTAGACACTGAAGCTTTCTTT
d_gene: NA; j_gene: TRBJ2-6; v_gene: TRBV6-1; abundance: NA; CDR3aa: CASSREGASGANVLTF; CDR3nt: TGTGCCAGCAGTCGGGAGGGGGCTAGTGGGGCCAACGTCCTGACTTTC
d_gene: TRBD1; j_gene: TRBJ2-1; v_gene: TRBV9; abundance: many; CDR3aa: CASSPKTGTPYNEQFF; CDR3nt: TGTGCCAGCAGCCCGAAGACAGGGACCCCCTACAATGAGCAGTTCTTC
d_gene: NA; j_gene: TRBJ2-3; v_gene: TRBV10-3; abundance: NA; CDR3aa: CAISSGADTQYF; CDR3nt: TGTGCCATCAGTTCGGGCGCGGATACGCAGTATTTT
d_gene: TRBD2; j_gene: TRBJ2-1; v_gene: TRBV19; abundance: NA; CDR3aa: CASSISGPTNEQFF; CDR3nt: TGTGCCAGTAGTATTAGCGGGCCTACCAATGAGCAGTTCTTC
d_gene: NA; j_gene: TRBJ1-1; v_gene: TRBV6-5; abundance: many; CDR3aa: CASSYSRGTPSTEAFF; CDR3nt: TGTGCCAGCAGTTACTCTCGGGGAACCCCAAGCACTGAAGCTTTCTTT
d_gene: TRBD1; j_gene: TRBJ1-1; v_gene: TRBV6-1; abundance: few; CDR3aa: CASTRMTGSRTEAFF; CDR3nt: TGTGCCAGCACCCGGATGACAGGGTCGAGGACTGAAGCTTTCTTT
d_gene: TRBD2; j_gene: TRBJ2-5; v_gene: TRBV5-4; abundance: few; CDR3aa: CASSLTSGSLGTQYF; CDR3nt: TGTGCCAGCAGCTTGACTAGCGGGAGTCTGGGGACCCAGTACTTC
d_gene: NA; j_gene: TRBJ1-2; v_gene: TRBV20-1; abundance: NA; CDR3aa: CSAPSGQNNGYTF; CDR3nt: TGCAGTGCTCCTAGCGGACAGAATAATGGCTACACCTTC
d_gene: TRBD2; j_gene: TRBJ2-7; v_gene: TRBV6-5; abundance: many; CDR3aa: CASSYSGRAYEQYF; CDR3nt: TGTGCCAGCAGTTACTCGGGGAGGGCTTACGAGCAGTACTTC
d_gene: TRBD2; j_gene: TRBJ2-1; v_gene: TRBV19; abundance: few; CDR3aa: CASSHGTSGRLDNEQFF; CDR3nt: TGTGCCAGTAGTCACGGGACTAGCGGGAGACTTGACAATGAGCAGTTCTTC
d_gene: NA; j_gene: TRBJ2-3; v_gene: TRBV15; abundance: few; CDR3aa: CATSNRIYGTDTQYF; CDR3nt: TGTGCCACCAGCAACCGAATTTACGGCACAGATACGCAGTATTTT
d_gene: NA; j_gene: TRBJ2-1; v_gene: TRBV7-9; abundance: NA; CDR3aa: CAISLGQVELIYNEQFF; CDR3nt: TGTGCCATCAGTTTAGGCCAGGTCGAATTGATATACAATGAGCAGTTCTTC
d_gene: NA; j_gene: TRBJ1-2; v_gene: TRBV29-1; abundance: once; CDR3aa: CSVTGHYGYTF; CDR3nt: TGCAGCGTTACGGGCCATTATGGCTACACCTTC
d_gene: NA; j_gene: TRBJ1-2; v_gene: TRBV29-1; abundance: NA; CDR3aa: CSVEALIYGLGYGYTF; CDR3nt: TGCAGCGTTGAAGCCCTAATTTATGGTCTCGGCTATGGCTACACCTTC
d_gene: NA; j_gene: TRBJ2-1; v_gene: TRBV24-1; abundance: few; CDR3aa: CATSDPLGAGASYNEQFF; CDR3nt: TGTGCCACCAGTGACCCCTTGGGGGCAGGGGCGTCCTACAATGAGCAGTTCTTC
d_gene: NA; j_gene: TRBJ2-1; v_gene: TRBV20-1; abundance: few; CDR3aa: CSAREPGPTSHNEQFF; CDR3nt: TGCAGTGCTAGAGAACCGGGACCCACCTCTCACAATGAGCAGTTCTTC
d_gene: NA; j_gene: TRBJ1-4; v_gene: TRBV12-3/TRBV12-4; abundance: NA; CDR3aa: CASSLRLRGGGEKLFF; CDR3nt: TGTGCCAGCAGTTTACGGTTAAGGGGCGGGGGTGAAAAACTGTTTTTT
d_gene: NA; j_gene: TRBJ2-3; v_gene: TRBV2; abundance: few; CDR3aa: CASSAEISVPTDTQYF; CDR3nt: TGTGCCAGCAGTGCGGAGATAAGTGTCCCCACAGATACGCAGTATTTT
d_gene: NA; j_gene: TRBJ2-2; v_gene: TRBV7-2; abundance: NA; CDR3aa: CASSSGMATGELFF; CDR3nt: TGTGCCAGCAGCTCGGGCATGGCCACCGGGGAGCTGTTTTTT
d_gene: NA; j_gene: TRBJ1-2; v_gene: TRBV6-1; abundance: few; CDR3aa: CASSEFAGDYGYTF; CDR3nt: TGTGCCAGCAGTGAATTTGCAGGTGACTATGGCTACACCTTC
d_gene: TRBD1; j_gene: TRBJ2-3; v_gene: TRBV3-1; abundance: few; CDR3aa: CASSQGDSPADTQYF; CDR3nt: TGTGCCAGCAGCCAAGGGGACAGTCCGGCAGATACGCAGTATTTT
d_gene: NA; j_gene: TRBJ1-2; v_gene: TRBV12-3/TRBV12-4; abundance: NA; CDR3aa: CASSLNGYTF; CDR3nt: TGTGCCAGCAGTCTAAATGGCTACACCTTC
d_gene: TRBD1; j_gene: TRBJ1-6; v_gene: TRBV7-9; abundance: NA; CDR3aa: CASSSPGQGSPLHF; CDR3nt: TGTGCCAGCAGCTCGCCGGGACAGGGATCACCCCTCCACTTT
d_gene: NA; j_gene: TRBJ2-1; v_gene: TRBV20-1; abundance: many; CDR3aa: CSARASSVRQFF; CDR3nt: TGCAGTGCTAGGGCCTCTAGCGTTAGACAGTTCTTC
d_gene: TRBD2; j_gene: TRBJ2-1; v_gene: TRBV11-1; abundance: few; CDR3aa: CASSLSPGLAGPTGNEQFF; CDR3nt: TGTGCCAGCAGCTTATCCCCGGGACTAGCGGGACCTACTGGGAATGAGCAGTTCTTC
d_gene: TRBD2; j_gene: TRBJ2-3; v_gene: TRBV11-2; abundance: NA; CDR3aa: CASSLESHGGDVDTQYF; CDR3nt: TGTGCCAGCAGCTTAGAGTCCCACGGGGGGGATGTAGATACGCAGTATTTT
d_gene: NA; j_gene: TRBJ2-5; v_gene: TRBV11-2; abundance: NA; CDR3aa: CASSGLGYVKETQYF; CDR3nt: TGTGCCAGCAGCGGACTGGGTTACGTTAAGGAGACCCAGTACTTC
d_gene: TRBD1; j_gene: TRBJ2-7; v_gene: TRBV20-1; abundance: few; CDR3aa: CSAINGTGQYF; CDR3nt: TGCAGTGCTATTAATGGGACAGGCCAGTACTTC
d_gene: NA; j_gene: TRBJ2-7; v_gene: TRBV12-3/TRBV12-4; abundance: many; CDR3aa: CASSLGEVGEQYF; CDR3nt: TGTGCCAGCAGTTTAGGAGAGGTCGGCGAGCAGTACTTC
d_gene: TRBD2; j_gene: TRBJ2-7; v_gene: TRBV20-1; abundance: many; CDR3aa: CSASGTSGRVYEQYF; CDR3nt: TGCAGTGCCTCCGGGACTAGCGGGAGGGTGTACGAGCAGTACTTC
d_gene: NA; j_gene: TRBJ2-1; v_gene: TRBV4-2; abundance: few; CDR3aa: CASSQENRLSYNEQFF; CDR3nt: TGTGCCAGCAGCCAAGAAAACAGGCTATCCTACAATGAGCAGTTCTTC
d_gene: TRBD2; j_gene: TRBJ2-7; v_gene: TRBV3-1; abundance: few; CDR3aa: CASSHHGTRSSYEQYF; CDR3nt: TGTGCCAGCAGCCACCATGGGACTAGATCCTCCTACGAGCAGTACTTC
d_gene: NA; j_gene: TRBJ2-1; v_gene: TRBV2; abundance: few; CDR3aa: CANGLSSYNEQFF; CDR3nt: TGTGCCAATGGACTCAGCTCCTACAATGAGCAGTTCTTC
d_gene: NA; j_gene: TRBJ2-7; v_gene: TRBV2; abundance: NA; CDR3aa: CASSRAGGGYEQYF; CDR3nt: TGTGCCAGCAGCCGCGCCGGAGGGGGCTACGAGCAGTACTTC
d_gene: TRBD2; j_gene: TRBJ2-5; v_gene: TRBV14; abundance: NA; CDR3aa: CASSHTSSGRAVETQYF; CDR3nt: TGTGCCAGCAGCCATACATCGAGCGGGAGGGCCGTAGAGACCCAGTACTTC
d_gene: NA; j_gene: TRBJ2-5; v_gene: TRBV5-6; abundance: few; CDR3aa: CASSSIDTQETQYF; CDR3nt: TGTGCCAGCAGCTCAATTGACACTCAAGAGACCCAGTACTTC